These T cell receptor beta chains were read from a single sample in a study of beta chain features in type 1 diabetes. The data were produced by immunoSEQ multiplex PCR, yet TCRdb's version contains in-frame clones alone and is incomplete. The sample includes fewer than 350,000 clones, around 19% seen only once; the top ten take approximately 0.041%. Sequenced sample: naive CD4+ T cells from blood. The receptor source for this set is a woman in her late teens or twenties in good health. Both conserved end residues are part of each CDR3. A D gene is named only where the DNA matches it firmly. Clone sizes are given selectively: once, few, many, or a class where the clone is expanded.

clone_size	v_call	d_call	j_call	cdr3_nt	cdr3_aa
few	TRBV7-6	.	TRBJ1-4	TGTGCCAGCAGCCCTGCAACTAATGAAAAACTGTTTTTT	CASSPATNEKLFF
.	TRBV28	TRBD1	TRBJ2-3	TGTGCCAGCAGTTTGGGGACAGTTACGCAGTATTTT	CASSLGTVTQYF
.	TRBV7-9	.	TRBJ1-1	TGTGCCAGCAGCTTAGAGTACAGAAAAGCTTTCTTT	CASSLEYRKAFF
few	TRBV4-1	TRBD1	TRBJ1-3	TGCGCCAGCAGCCAAGCCTCGGGACAGACCTCTGGAAACACCATATATTTT	CASSQASGQTSGNTIYF
few	TRBV6-5	.	TRBJ1-1	TGTGCCAGCAGTTACGGGGGGGGCACTGAAGCTTTCTTT	CASSYGGGTEAFF
few	TRBV10-3	TRBD1	TRBJ1-2	TGTGCCATCAGCGGGACAGAAGCTAACTATGGCTACACCTTC	CAISGTEANYGYTF
.	TRBV5-1	TRBD1	TRBJ2-1	TGCGCCAGCAGCTTGGAAACAGGGGGTCGGAATGAGCAGTTCTTC	CASSLETGGRNEQFF
few	TRBV2	.	TRBJ1-2	TGTGCCAGCAGGACCCCCCCAGGGTTAGGGGACTATGGCTACACCTTC	CASRTPPGLGDYGYTF
.	TRBV2	.	TRBJ1-5	TGTGCCAGCAGTGTTGACAGTAATCAGCCCCAGCATTTT	CASSVDSNQPQHF
.	TRBV4-2	.	TRBJ2-7	TGTGCCAGCAGCCAAGGTCTCCTAGGATCCTCCTACGAGCAGTACTTC	CASSQGLLGSSYEQYF
.	TRBV30	TRBD1	TRBJ1-5	TGTGCCTGGGACAGACAGGGGGAAGGCAATCAGCCCCAGCATTTT	CAWDRQGEGNQPQHF
once	TRBV7-9	.	TRBJ2-7	TGTGCCAGCAGCCCGGTTACAGGGATTTCCTACGAGCAGTACTTC	CASSPVTGISYEQYF
.	TRBV30	TRBD2	TRBJ2-5	TGTGCCTGGAGTCGAAGTAGCGGGGGGACGGAGACCCAGTACTTC	CAWSRSSGGTETQYF
few	TRBV30	.	TRBJ1-5	TGTGCCTGGAGTAAAGCGTATAGCAATCAGCCCCAGCATTTT	CAWSKAYSNQPQHF
.	TRBV4-3	TRBD1	TRBJ1-2	TGCGCCAGCAGCTTGGGACAGAGCAACTATGGCTACACCTTC	CASSLGQSNYGYTF
few	TRBV30	TRBD1	TRBJ1-2	TGTGCCTGGAATATACACAGGGGCGCAATCTATGGCTACACCTTC	CAWNIHRGAIYGYTF
.	TRBV4-3	TRBD1	TRBJ2-7	TGCGCCAGCAGCCAATACAGGGGGCACAGCGAGCAGTACTTC	CASSQYRGHSEQYF
.	TRBV9	.	TRBJ2-3	TGTGCCAGCAGCGTAGAGGGAGCGAGGGCAGATACGCAGTATTTT	CASSVEGARADTQYF
few	TRBV5-4	.	TRBJ1-1	TGTGCCAGCAGCCTTCTTTGGACGCGGGGCTCACGGGGTAACACTGAAGCTTTCTTT	CASSLLWTRGSRGNTEAFF
.	TRBV30	.	TRBJ1-2	TGTGCCTGGAGTGGGGACGGACTATTGGGCTACACCTTC	CAWSGDGLLGYTF
.	TRBV25-1	TRBD2	TRBJ2-1	TGTGCCAGCAGTGAGGGCGGGAGTCTGAATGAGCAGTTCTTC	CASSEGGSLNEQFF
few	TRBV9	.	TRBJ1-2	TGTGCCAGCAGCGTACTCCCGGGGTATGGCTACACCTTC	CASSVLPGYGYTF
few	TRBV5-4	.	TRBJ2-7	TGTGCCAGCAGCGCCGGCGCAGGCTACGAGCAGTACTTC	CASSAGAGYEQYF
.	TRBV5-1	.	TRBJ1-2	TGCGCCAGCAGCTTGGACCAGTCCTATGGCTACACCTTC	CASSLDQSYGYTF
.	TRBV18	.	TRBJ2-5	TGTGCCAGCTCACCACGTGGACAGAATGGGGAGACCCAGTACTTC	CASSPRGQNGETQYF
.	TRBV9	.	TRBJ2-7	TGTGCCAGCAGCGTAGAACTTTCGGGTGAGCAGTACTTC	CASSVELSGEQYF
few	TRBV7-3	.	TRBJ1-5	TGTGCCAGCAGCTTGACAGGAGATCAGCCCCAGCATTTT	CASSLTGDQPQHF
few	TRBV9	TRBD2	TRBJ2-2	TGTGCCAGCAGGCCGGGGGGTACGAACACCGGGGAGCTGTTTTTT	CASRPGGTNTGELFF
.	TRBV2	.	TRBJ1-1	TGTGCCACCAAAAGGACACTCATGAACACTGAAGCTTTCTTT	CATKRTLMNTEAFF
.	TRBV7-2	.	TRBJ2-1	TGTGCCAGCAGCCCCCCAGGGTCGCATGAGCAGTTCTTC	CASSPPGSHEQFF
.	TRBV6-6	TRBD1	TRBJ1-1	TGTGCCAGCTCAGAACAGGGGACAGCGAACACTGAAGCTTTCTTT	CASSEQGTANTEAFF
.	TRBV6-1	TRBD1	TRBJ2-2	TGTGCCAGCAGGCCGGGACAGGGCACCGGGGAGCTGTTTTTT	CASRPGQGTGELFF
.	TRBV6-5	.	TRBJ2-7	TGTGCCAGCAGTTACTCGCCTTATAAGAGCTCCTACGAGCAGTACTTC	CASSYSPYKSSYEQYF
.	TRBV4-1	.	TRBJ2-5	TGCGCCAGCAGCCAAGAGATCCAGTCGAGAGGCCTCCAGGGGACCCAGTACTTC	CASSQEIQSRGLQGTQYF
.	TRBV7-9	TRBD1	TRBJ2-7	TGTGCCAGCAGCCGGACAGGGATAAGTGAGCAGTACTTC	CASSRTGISEQYF
few	TRBV11-3	.	TRBJ2-6	TGTGCCAGCAAGCCATCTGGGGCCAACGTCCTGACTTTC	CASKPSGANVLTF
.	TRBV30	TRBD1	TRBJ1-1	TGTGCCTGGAGAGAATCAGGGGGCACTGAAGCTTTCTTT	CAWRESGGTEAFF
.	TRBV4-1	TRBD2	TRBJ2-7	TGCGCCAGCAGCCCGACAGATCGACTAGCGGGAGTCTACGAGCAGTACTTC	CASSPTDRLAGVYEQYF